Described below is a single T cell receptor (beta chain) sequence and its context. This specimen comes from a study of cytomegalovirus exposure and HLA in healthy donors. Only in-frame clones appear in the TCRdb table, and some are missing; sequencing was by immunoSEQ multiplex PCR. The sample has approximately 270,000 clones; roughly 89% are singletons. Germline V gene lookup returns CDR1 MDHEN and CDR2 SYDVKM. With 5 bases clipped from V and 2 bases from J, the junction kept 6 bases outside the gene matches. This CDR3 has 16 residues. The V call is TRBV28, the J call TRBJ2-6, with 7 positions matching TRBD2. The source is a woman aged 18-29 years in good health and CMV-seronegative. Input material: PBMCs. CDR3 residues: CASSPPGRAGANVLTF. CDR3 nucleotides: TGTGCCAGCAGTCCCCCAGGGAGGGCTGGGGCCAACGTCCTGACTTTC.